This T cell receptor beta chain is drawn from a study of T cells in Graves' hyperthyroidism and ophthalmopathy. General study results and limits: Most thyroid-expanded clonotypes above 0.001 were also found in blood.

This CDR3 has 15 residues. The ends were cut back, 5 bases at V and 2 bases at J, with 16 bases in the middle. An absence of ophthalmopathy progression within 18 months meant stable Graves' hyperthyroidism. Uncontrolled infections, other autoimmune diseases, pregnancy or lactation led to exclusion of patients. The CDR3 regions of TCR beta were amplified from RNA transcripts. The TCR CDR3 was amplified in a first-round RT-PCR using the HTBI primer set. Each CDR3 protein gets one entry after TCRdb re-called the multiplex PCR reads with MiXCR. The sample has 350,000 to 400,000 distinct CDR3 sequences; 19% are singletons. In regard to this clonotype: Its antigen is unknown.

The sequence was obtained from a woman aged 18-35 years with Graves' hyperthyroidism. The sequenced sample was blood. The rearrangement joins TRBV12-3 or TRBV12-4 to TRBJ2-7, with D unclear. The CDR3 coding sequence is TGTGCCAGCAGTCCCCGACCGAAGACCACCTACGAGCAGTACTTC. Translating gives CASSPRPKTTYEQYF.